Listed below are T cell receptor beta chains from one sample, sequenced in a study of identical twins. TCRdb fed the 5' RACE reads into MiXCR, producing one record per CDR3 protein. The table records 690,000 or so distinct CDR3 sequences, 8.6% of them present only once. The same data also went into a second study, on yellow fever vaccine responses in identical twins.

The sequencing input was PBMCs. The receptors stem from a woman aged 18-29 years in good health. CDR3s include the opening cysteine and the closing phenylalanine or tryptophan. Fields, in order: D gene, V gene, J gene, clone size, CDR3 length, CDR3 protein, CDR3 DNA. D genes are given only for firm matches. Only part of the rows carry a size: once, few, many, or a class if the clone is expanded.

.,TRBV20-1,TRBJ1-1,few,13,CSASRQPHTEAFF,TGCAGTGCTAGTCGGCAACCCCACACTGAAGCTTTCTTT
TRBD2,TRBV11-2,TRBJ2-2,.,18,CASSLPSGRRFWTGELFF,TGTGCCAGCAGCTTACCTAGCGGGAGAAGGTTTTGGACCGGGGAGCTGTTTTTT
.,TRBV13,TRBJ2-1,.,14,CASSRLGTYNEQFF,TGTGCCAGCAGCCGCCTAGGTACCTACAATGAGCAGTTCTTC
TRBD1,TRBV18,TRBJ2-1,many,12,CASSPGQGSKFF,TGTGCCAGCTCACCTGGACAGGGTTCTAAGTTCTTC
TRBD2,TRBV28,TRBJ2-1,few,14,CASRIAGGLNEQFF,TGTGCCAGCAGAATAGCGGGGGGCCTAAATGAGCAGTTCTTC
TRBD2,TRBV29-1,TRBJ2-1,.,14,CSVDGASGGDEQFF,TGCAGCGTTGACGGGGCTAGCGGGGGCGATGAGCAGTTCTTC
TRBD2,TRBV4-3,TRBJ2-6,.,20,CASSQLVSSGSSSGANVLTF,TGCGCCAGCAGCCAGCTCGTTTCTAGCGGGAGTAGTTCAGGGGCCAACGTCCTGACTTTC
.,TRBV24-1,TRBJ2-7,few,13,CATSSGANYEQYF,TGTGCCACCAGTTCCGGGGCAAACTACGAGCAGTACTTC
TRBD1,TRBV28,TRBJ2-6,.,16,CASSLTGGWGANVLTF,TGTGCCAGCAGTTTGACAGGGGGATGGGGGGCCAACGTCCTGACTTTC
.,TRBV7-2,TRBJ2-7,many,14,CASSPASPPYEQYF,TGTGCCAGCAGTCCCGCCTCTCCACCCTACGAGCAGTACTTC
TRBD1,TRBV28,TRBJ2-7,many,13,CASSLTGFGEQYF,TGTGCCAGCAGTTTGACAGGGTTCGGTGAGCAGTACTTC
TRBD1,TRBV10-3,TRBJ2-5,.,15,CAIRPNRDSQETQYF,TGTGCCATCAGGCCCAATCGGGACAGCCAAGAGACCCAGTACTTC
.,TRBV10-2,TRBJ2-7,.,11,CASTREGEQYF,TGCGCCAGCACCCGGGAAGGCGAGCAGTACTTC
.,TRBV7-2,TRBJ2-1,.,13,CASSFYGGNEQFF,TGTGCCAGCAGCTTTTATGGAGGGAATGAGCAGTTCTTC
TRBD2,TRBV5-5,TRBJ2-7,few,14,CASSFSGGNYEQYF,TGTGCCAGCAGCTTTAGCGGGGGGAACTACGAGCAGTACTTC
TRBD2,TRBV20-1,TRBJ2-5,few,15,CSAAQLAGGRETQYF,TGCAGTGCTGCCCAGCTAGCGGGGGGGCGCGAGACCCAGTACTTC
.,TRBV4-2,TRBJ2-7,many,17,CARTPFDPKPSSYEQYF,TGTGCCAGAACGCCGTTCGACCCTAAACCCTCCTCCTACGAGCAGTACTTC
TRBD1,TRBV7-2,TRBJ2-4,.,11,CASSYTGVQYF,TGTGCCAGCAGCTACACAGGGGTTCAGTACTTC
TRBD2,TRBV24-1,TRBJ2-1,few,16,CATSDFRGGSYNEQFF,TGTGCCACCAGTGATTTCCGGGGGGGATCCTACAATGAGCAGTTCTTC
TRBD1,TRBV5-1,TRBJ2-2,many,16,CASSLSGDRYTGELFF,TGCGCCAGCAGCTTGTCTGGGGACAGATACACCGGGGAGCTGTTTTTT
.,TRBV2,TRBJ2-5,many,14,CASSEVAGKETQYF,TGTGCCAGCAGTGAAGTGGCAGGGAAAGAGACCCAGTACTTC
TRBD1,TRBV7-9,TRBJ2-7,few,15,CASSLRQGPNYEQYF,TGTGCCAGCAGCTTAAGACAGGGGCCCAACTACGAGCAGTACTTC
.,TRBV15,TRBJ2-4,.,12,CATSGPLDIQYF,TGTGCCACCAGCGGACCTCTAGACATTCAGTACTTC
.,TRBV7-9,TRBJ2-7,.,13,CASSFSQLYERYF,TGTGCCAGCAGCTTCTCCCAGCTATACGAGCGGTACTTC
.,TRBV12-3/TRBV12-4,TRBJ2-2,many,13,CASALHRIGELFF,TGTGCCAGCGCCTTACACCGGATCGGGGAGCTGTTTTTT
TRBD2,TRBV11-2,TRBJ2-5,few,14,CASSLGGGAETQYF,TGTGCCAGCAGCTTAGGCGGGGGGGCAGAGACCCAGTACTTC
TRBD1,TRBV20-1,TRBJ2-1,.,14,CSARTGTASPEQFF,TGCAGTGCTCGAACCGGGACAGCTTCCCCTGAGCAGTTCTTC
.,TRBV7-9,TRBJ2-2,many,13,CASSAPGFGELFF,TGTGCCAGCAGCGCCCCGGGATTCGGGGAGCTGTTTTTT
TRBD1,TRBV7-9,TRBJ2-7,.,16,CASSLLARQGTYEQYF,TGTGCCAGCAGCTTATTAGCTCGACAGGGGACCTACGAGCAGTACTTC
.,TRBV27,TRBJ1-2,.,14,CASRKGPLVGGYTF,TGTGCCAGCCGAAAGGGACCGCTTGTCGGTGGCTACACCTTC
.,TRBV6-2/TRBV6-3,TRBJ2-1,few,17,CASSYSPRLDRHNEQFF,TGTGCCAGCAGTTACTCCCCCCGACTGGATCGTCACAATGAGCAGTTCTTC
.,TRBV29-1,TRBJ2-7,many,12,CSVGGRPYEQYF,TGCAGCGTCGGCGGTAGGCCCTACGAGCAGTACTTC
.,TRBV7-8,TRBJ2-7,few,14,CASSLAGAGYEQYF,TGTGCCAGCAGCTTAGCGGGGGCCGGGTACGAGCAGTACTTC
.,TRBV2,TRBJ2-6,few,17,CASSDPRVGLGANVLTF,TGTGCCAGCAGTGACCCCAGGGTGGGGCTTGGGGCCAACGTCCTGACTTTC
.,TRBV5-1,TRBJ2-6,once,16,CASSLSGTSGANVLTF,TGCGCCAGCAGCTTGTCCGGGACGTCTGGGGCCAACGTCCTGACTTTC
TRBD2,TRBV20-1,TRBJ2-1,.,16,CSATEGWGGPWNEQFF,TGCAGTGCTACCGAGGGTTGGGGGGGACCGTGGAATGAGCAGTTCTTC
TRBD1,TRBV5-1,TRBJ2-1,few,16,CASSPSTGSSYNEQFF,TGCGCCAGCAGCCCGTCGACAGGGTCTTCCTACAATGAGCAGTTCTTC
.,TRBV4-1,TRBJ2-7,.,15,CASSHGRSQIYEQYF,TGCGCCAGCAGCCACGGTCGGTCACAAATCTACGAGCAGTACTTC
TRBD2,TRBV5-1,TRBJ2-1,few,16,CASSLKTSGSLNEQFF,TGCGCCAGCAGCTTAAAGACTAGCGGGAGTCTTAATGAGCAGTTCTTC
.,TRBV5-1,TRBJ2-1,many,13,CASSLAIGSEQFF,TGCGCCAGCAGCTTGGCCATCGGAAGTGAGCAGTTCTTC
.,TRBV6-5,TRBJ2-1,many,12,CASSPTAHEQFF,TGTGCCAGCAGCCCCACCGCCCATGAGCAGTTCTTC
.,TRBV18,TRBJ1-6,.,14,CASSPVPNNSPLHF,TGTGCCAGCTCACCAGTCCCCAATAATTCACCCCTCCACTTT
.,TRBV21-1,TRBJ2-6,many,20,CASSKVEQQIFNSGANVLTF,TGTGCCAGCAGCAAAGTGGAACAGCAAATCTTTAACTCTGGGGCCAACGTCCTGACTTTC
.,TRBV27,TRBJ2-7,few,15,CASSLSAIAGYEQYF,TGTGCCAGCAGTTTATCCGCGATCGCAGGCTACGAGCAGTACTTC
TRBD2,TRBV5-1,TRBJ2-7,few,15,CASSLSLAGAYEQYF,TGCGCCAGCAGCTTGTCGCTAGCGGGGGCCTACGAGCAGTACTTC
.,TRBV28,TRBJ2-1,few,13,CASLGSSYNEQFF,TGTGCCTCCCTGGGCAGCTCCTACAATGAGCAGTTCTTC
.,TRBV27,TRBJ2-2,few,14,CASYPQSPTGELFF,TGTGCCAGCTACCCTCAGTCCCCCACCGGGGAGCTGTTTTTT
.,TRBV30,TRBJ2-5,.,16,CAWSGGVGDNQETQYF,TGTGCCTGGAGTGGAGGGGTAGGGGACAACCAAGAGACCCAGTACTTC
.,TRBV6-2/TRBV6-3,TRBJ2-2,.,14,CASSLPANTGELFF,TGTGCCAGCAGTCTCCCGGCGAACACCGGGGAGCTGTTTTTT
.,TRBV6-2/TRBV6-3,TRBJ1-1,many,15,CASSYDPHSHTEAFF,TGTGCCAGCAGTTACGATCCGCACAGCCACACTGAAGCTTTCTTT
TRBD2,TRBV3-1,TRBJ2-1,.,16,CASSLPGAGGENEQFF,TGTGCCAGCAGTCTCCCTGGAGCGGGAGGGGAGAATGAGCAGTTCTTC
.,TRBV7-2,TRBJ1-5,many,15,CASSLDGRANQPQHF,TGTGCCAGCAGCTTAGACGGCAGGGCCAATCAGCCCCAGCATTTT
.,TRBV9,TRBJ2-6,few,16,CASSPTPASGANVLTF,TGTGCCAGCAGCCCCACCCCGGCCTCTGGGGCCAACGTCCTGACTTTC
TRBD2,TRBV11-3,TRBJ2-1,many,15,CASSPLGLAGNEQFF,TGTGCCAGCAGCCCCCTCGGACTAGCGGGAAATGAGCAGTTCTTC
.,TRBV15,TRBJ2-7,.,15,CATSRDLGGSYEQYF,TGTGCCACCAGCAGAGATTTGGGCGGCTCCTACGAGCAGTACTTC
.,TRBV6-5,TRBJ1-2,.,16,CASSYGDKRGHYGYTF,TGTGCCAGCAGTTACGGAGATAAAAGGGGTCACTATGGCTACACCTTC
.,TRBV18,TRBJ2-2,.,14,CASSPFENTGELFF,TGTGCCAGCTCACCATTCGAGAACACCGGGGAGCTGTTTTTT
.,TRBV21-1,TRBJ2-7,many,15,CAIQLVASGAYEQYF,.
TRBD2,TRBV7-2,TRBJ2-1,many,15,CASSLAGLAVNEQFF,TGTGCCAGCAGCTTAGCTGGACTAGCGGTCAATGAGCAGTTCTTC
.,TRBV12-3/TRBV12-4,TRBJ2-3,.,16,CASSPNWAGDSDTQYF,TGTGCCAGCAGTCCGAACTGGGCAGGGGATTCAGATACGCAGTATTTT